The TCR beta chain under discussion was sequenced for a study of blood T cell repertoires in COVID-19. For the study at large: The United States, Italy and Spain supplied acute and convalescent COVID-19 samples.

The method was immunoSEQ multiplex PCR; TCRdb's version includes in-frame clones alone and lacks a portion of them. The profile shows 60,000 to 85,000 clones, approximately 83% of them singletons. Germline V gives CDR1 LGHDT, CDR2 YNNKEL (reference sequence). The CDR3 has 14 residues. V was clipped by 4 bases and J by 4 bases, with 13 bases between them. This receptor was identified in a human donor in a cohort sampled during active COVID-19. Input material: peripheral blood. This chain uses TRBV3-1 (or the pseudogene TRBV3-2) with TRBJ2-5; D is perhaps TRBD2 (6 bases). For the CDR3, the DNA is TGTGCCAGCAGCCCCCCGGGACTGGCAGAGACCCAGTACTTC. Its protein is CASSPPGLAETQYF.